The clone carrying this T cell receptor beta chain has only one observation. Its antigen is unidentified. In the original processing: Out-of-frame sequences were removed, leaving about 2,300,000 distinct TCRbeta sequences. Method: immunoSEQ multiplex PCR; TCRdb's copy keeps in-frame clones and lacks some. The V and J calls and clone size come from that table; D and trimming were worked out from the DNA. The sample consists of roughly 60,000 clones, roughly 77% of them appearing once. This entry comes from a study of memory CD4+ T cells and cytomegalovirus serostatus. Single viable CD3+CD4+CD8-CD45RO+ cells were sorted as the memory CD4+ T cells. General study findings and limits: Each of 60 to 80 CMV-associated TCRbeta sequences occurred in one to five individuals.

V gave up 10 bases and J gave up 0 bases, with 17 bases separating them. This CDR3 has 15 residues. CDR1 is MDHEN and CDR2 is SYDVKM in the germline V gene. The source of this sequence is an adult in good health and CMV-seronegative. The chain has TRBV28 and TRBJ2-3; the D gene is possibly TRBD2 (6 bases). The sequencing sample was made of memory CD4+ T cells from blood. The CDR3, as DNA: TGTGCCACCGACGGACTACCGAAAAGCACAGATACGCAGTATTTT. Translating gives CATDGLPKSTDTQYF.